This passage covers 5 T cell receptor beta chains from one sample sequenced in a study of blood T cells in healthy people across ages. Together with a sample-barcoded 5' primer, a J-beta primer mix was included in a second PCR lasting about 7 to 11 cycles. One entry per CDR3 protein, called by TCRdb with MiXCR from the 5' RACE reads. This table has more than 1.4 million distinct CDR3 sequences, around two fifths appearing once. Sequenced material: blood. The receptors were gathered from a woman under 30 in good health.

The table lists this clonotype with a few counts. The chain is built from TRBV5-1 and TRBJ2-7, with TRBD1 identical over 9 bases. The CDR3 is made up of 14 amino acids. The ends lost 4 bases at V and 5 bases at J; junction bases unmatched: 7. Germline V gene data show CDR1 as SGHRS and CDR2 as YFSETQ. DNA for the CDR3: TGCGCCAGCAGCGCCGGGACAGGGAATGACGAGCAGTACTTC. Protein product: CASSAGTGNDEQYF.

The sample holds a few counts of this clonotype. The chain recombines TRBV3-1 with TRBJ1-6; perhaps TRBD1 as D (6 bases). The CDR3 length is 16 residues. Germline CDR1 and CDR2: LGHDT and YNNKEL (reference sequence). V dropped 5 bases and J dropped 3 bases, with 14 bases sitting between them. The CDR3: CASSAPRDNYNSPLHF. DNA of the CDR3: TGTGCCAGCAGCGCCCCCCGGGACAACTATAATTCACCCCTCCACTTT.

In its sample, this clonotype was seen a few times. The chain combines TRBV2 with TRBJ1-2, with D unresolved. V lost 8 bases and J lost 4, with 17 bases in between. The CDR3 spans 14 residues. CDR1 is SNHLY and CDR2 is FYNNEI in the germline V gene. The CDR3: CASVSAVFGYGYTF. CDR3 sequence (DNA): TGTGCCAGCGTTTCGGCGGTATTCGGCTATGGCTACACCTTC.

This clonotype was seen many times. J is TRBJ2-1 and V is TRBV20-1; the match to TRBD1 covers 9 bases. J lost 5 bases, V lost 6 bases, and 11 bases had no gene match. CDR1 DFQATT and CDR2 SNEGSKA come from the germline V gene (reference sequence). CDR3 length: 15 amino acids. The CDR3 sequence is CSARKGTGTDNEQFF. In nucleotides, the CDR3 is TGCAGTGCCCGAAAAGGGACAGGGACCGACAATGAGCAGTTCTTC.

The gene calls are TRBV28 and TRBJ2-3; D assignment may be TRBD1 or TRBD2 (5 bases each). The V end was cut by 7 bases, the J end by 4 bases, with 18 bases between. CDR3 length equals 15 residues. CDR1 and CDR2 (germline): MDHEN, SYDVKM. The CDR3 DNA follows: TGTGCCAGCACTCTCATCGGGCAGGGAGCAGATACGCAGTATTTT. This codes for CASTLIGQGADTQYF.